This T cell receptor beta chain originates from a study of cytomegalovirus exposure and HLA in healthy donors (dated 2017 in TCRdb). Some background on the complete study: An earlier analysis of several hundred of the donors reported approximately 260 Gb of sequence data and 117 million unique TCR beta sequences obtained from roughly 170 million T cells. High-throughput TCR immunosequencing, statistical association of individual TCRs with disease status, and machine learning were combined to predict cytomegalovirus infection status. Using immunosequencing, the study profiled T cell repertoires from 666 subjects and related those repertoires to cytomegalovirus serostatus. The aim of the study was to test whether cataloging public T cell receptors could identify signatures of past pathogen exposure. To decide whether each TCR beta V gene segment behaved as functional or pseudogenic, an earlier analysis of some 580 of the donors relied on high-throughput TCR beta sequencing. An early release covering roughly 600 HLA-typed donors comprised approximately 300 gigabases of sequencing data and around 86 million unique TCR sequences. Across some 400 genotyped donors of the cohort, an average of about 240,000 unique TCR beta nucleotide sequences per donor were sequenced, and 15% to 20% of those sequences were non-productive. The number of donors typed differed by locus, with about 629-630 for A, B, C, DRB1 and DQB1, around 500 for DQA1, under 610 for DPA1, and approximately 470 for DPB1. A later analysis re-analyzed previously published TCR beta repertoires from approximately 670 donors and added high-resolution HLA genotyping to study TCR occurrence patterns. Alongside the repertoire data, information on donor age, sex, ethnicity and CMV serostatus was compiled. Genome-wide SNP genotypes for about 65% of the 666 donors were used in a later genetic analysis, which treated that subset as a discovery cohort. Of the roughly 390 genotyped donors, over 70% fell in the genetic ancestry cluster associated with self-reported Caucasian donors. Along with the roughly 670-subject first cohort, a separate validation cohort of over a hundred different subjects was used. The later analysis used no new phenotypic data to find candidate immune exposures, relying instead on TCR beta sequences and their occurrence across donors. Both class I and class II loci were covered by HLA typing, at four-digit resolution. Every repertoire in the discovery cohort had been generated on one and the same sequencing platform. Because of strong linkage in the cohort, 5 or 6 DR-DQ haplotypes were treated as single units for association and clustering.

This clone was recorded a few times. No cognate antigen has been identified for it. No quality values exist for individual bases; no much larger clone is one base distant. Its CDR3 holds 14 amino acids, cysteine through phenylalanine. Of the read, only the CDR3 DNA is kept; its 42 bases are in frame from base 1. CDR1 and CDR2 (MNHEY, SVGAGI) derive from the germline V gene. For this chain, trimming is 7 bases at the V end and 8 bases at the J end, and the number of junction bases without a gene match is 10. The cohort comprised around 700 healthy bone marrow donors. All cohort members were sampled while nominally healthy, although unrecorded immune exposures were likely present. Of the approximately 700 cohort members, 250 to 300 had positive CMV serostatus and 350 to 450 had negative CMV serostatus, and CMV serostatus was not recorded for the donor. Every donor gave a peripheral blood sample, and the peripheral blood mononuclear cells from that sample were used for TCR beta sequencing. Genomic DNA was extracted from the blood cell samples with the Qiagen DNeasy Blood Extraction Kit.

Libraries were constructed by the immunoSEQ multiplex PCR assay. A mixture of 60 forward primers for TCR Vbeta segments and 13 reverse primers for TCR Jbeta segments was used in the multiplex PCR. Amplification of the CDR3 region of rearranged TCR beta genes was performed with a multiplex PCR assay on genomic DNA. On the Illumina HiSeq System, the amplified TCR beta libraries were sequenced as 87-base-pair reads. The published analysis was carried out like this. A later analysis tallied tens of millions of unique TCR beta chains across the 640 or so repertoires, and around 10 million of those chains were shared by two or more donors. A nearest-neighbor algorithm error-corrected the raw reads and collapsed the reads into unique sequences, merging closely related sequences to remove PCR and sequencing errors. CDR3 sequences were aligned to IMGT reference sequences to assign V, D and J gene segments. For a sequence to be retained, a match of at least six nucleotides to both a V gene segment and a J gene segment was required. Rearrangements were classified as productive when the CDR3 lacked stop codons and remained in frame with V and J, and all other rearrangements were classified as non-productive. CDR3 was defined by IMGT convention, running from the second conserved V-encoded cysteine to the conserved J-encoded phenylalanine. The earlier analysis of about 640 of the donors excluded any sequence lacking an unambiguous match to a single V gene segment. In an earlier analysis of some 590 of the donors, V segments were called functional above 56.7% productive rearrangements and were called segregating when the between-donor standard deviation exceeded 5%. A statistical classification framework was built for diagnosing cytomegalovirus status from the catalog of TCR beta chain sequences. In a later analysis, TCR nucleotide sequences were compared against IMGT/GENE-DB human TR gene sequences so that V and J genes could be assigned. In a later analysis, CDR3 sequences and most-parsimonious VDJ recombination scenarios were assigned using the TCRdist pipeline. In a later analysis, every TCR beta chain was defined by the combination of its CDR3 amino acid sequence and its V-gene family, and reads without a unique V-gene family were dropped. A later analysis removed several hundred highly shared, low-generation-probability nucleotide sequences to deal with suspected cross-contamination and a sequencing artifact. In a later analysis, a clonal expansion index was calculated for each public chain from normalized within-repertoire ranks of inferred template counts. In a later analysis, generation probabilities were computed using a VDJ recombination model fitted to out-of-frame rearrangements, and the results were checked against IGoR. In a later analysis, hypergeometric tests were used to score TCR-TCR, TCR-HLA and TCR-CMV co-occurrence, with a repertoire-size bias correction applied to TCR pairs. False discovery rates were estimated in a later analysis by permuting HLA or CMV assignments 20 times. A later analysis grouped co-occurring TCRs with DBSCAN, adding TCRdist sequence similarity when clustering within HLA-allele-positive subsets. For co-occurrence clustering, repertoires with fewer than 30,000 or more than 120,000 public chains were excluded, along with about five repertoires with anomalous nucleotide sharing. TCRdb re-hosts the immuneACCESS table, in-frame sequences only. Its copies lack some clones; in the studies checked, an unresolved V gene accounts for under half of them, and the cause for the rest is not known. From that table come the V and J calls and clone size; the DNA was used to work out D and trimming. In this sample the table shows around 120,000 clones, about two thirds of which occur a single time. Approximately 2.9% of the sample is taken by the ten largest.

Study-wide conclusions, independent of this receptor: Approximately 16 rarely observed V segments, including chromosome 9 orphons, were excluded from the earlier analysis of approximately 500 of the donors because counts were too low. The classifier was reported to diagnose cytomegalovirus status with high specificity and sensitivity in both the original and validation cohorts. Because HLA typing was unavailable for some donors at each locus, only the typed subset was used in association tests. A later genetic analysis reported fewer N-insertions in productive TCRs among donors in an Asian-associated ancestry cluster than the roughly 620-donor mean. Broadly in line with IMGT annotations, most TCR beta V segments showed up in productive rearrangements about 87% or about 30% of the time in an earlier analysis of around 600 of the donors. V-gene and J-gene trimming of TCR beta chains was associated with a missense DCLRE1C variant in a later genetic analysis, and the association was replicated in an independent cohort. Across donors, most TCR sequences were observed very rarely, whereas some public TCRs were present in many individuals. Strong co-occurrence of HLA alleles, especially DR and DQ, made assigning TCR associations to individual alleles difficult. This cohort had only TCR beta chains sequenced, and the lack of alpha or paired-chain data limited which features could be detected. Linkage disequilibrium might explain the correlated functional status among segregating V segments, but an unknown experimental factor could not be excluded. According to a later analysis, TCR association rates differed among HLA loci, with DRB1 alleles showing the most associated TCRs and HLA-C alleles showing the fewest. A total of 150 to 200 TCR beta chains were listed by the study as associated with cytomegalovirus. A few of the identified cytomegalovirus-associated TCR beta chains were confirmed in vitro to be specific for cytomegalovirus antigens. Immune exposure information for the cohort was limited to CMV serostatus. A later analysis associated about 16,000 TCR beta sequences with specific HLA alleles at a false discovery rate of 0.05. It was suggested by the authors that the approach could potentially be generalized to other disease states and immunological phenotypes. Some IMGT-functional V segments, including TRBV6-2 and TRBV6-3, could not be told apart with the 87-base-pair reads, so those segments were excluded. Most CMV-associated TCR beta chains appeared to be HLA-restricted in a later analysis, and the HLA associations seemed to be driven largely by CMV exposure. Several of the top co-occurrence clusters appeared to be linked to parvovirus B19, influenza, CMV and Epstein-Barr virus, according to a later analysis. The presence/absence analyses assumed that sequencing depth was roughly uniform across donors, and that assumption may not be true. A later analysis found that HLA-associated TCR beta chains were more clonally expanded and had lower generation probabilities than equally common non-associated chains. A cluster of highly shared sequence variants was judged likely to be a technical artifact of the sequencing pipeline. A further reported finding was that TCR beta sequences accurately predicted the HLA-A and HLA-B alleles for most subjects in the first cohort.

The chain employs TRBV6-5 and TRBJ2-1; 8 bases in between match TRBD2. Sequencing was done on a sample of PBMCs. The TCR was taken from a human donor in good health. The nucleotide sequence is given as TGTGCCAGCAAGGGGACTAGACCCTCGGATGAGCAGTTCTTC. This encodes CASKGTRPSDEQFF.